Listed below are T cell receptor beta chains from one sample, sequenced in a study of vaccination and CD4 T cells after COVID-19. TCRdb re-analysed the PCR reads in MiXCR, keeping a single row per CDR3 protein. Of nearly 11,000 distinct CDR3 sequences detected, just over 70% appear once; the ten largest clones hold roughly 13%. Their antigens remain unidentified. The sequenced material came from CD4+ T cells from blood, cultured in vitro. The source is a human donor who had recovered from COVID-19. Each CDR3 is given with its conserved first and last residue. The D gene is left open where the match is weak. Size values are once, few and many counts, or a class for expanded clones, and some rows have none.

V	size	D	J	CDR3	DNA
TRBV6-2/TRBV6-3	.	.	TRBJ1-2	CASSYSWAAGYTF	TGTGCCAGCAGTTACTCGTGGGCGGCTGGCTACACCTTC
TRBV27	.	.	TRBJ2-7	CASQRGAGYEQYF	TGTGCCAGCCAAAGGGGCGCCGGCTACGAGCAGTACTTC
TRBV20-1	.	.	TRBJ1-1	CSAQKGKDEAFF	TGCAGTGCACAAAAAGGGAAGGATGAAGCTTTCTTT
TRBV11-2	.	.	TRBJ2-5	CASSLAETQYF	TGTGCCAGCAGCTTAGCGGAGACCCAGTACTTC
TRBV15	few	TRBD2	TRBJ2-7	CATSRTSGGYEQYF	TGTGCCACCAGCAGGACTAGCGGGGGTTACGAGCAGTACTTC
TRBV5-6	.	.	TRBJ2-4	CASSHLDNRAKNIQYF	TGTGCCAGCAGTCACCTGGACAATAGAGCCAAAAACATTCAGTACTTC
TRBV24-1	.	TRBD2	TRBJ2-4	CATSDTSGSNIQYF	TGTGCCACCAGTGATACGAGCGGGAGCAACATTCAGTACTTC
TRBV19	.	TRBD2	TRBJ2-7	CASSMTSGRGSYEQYF	TGTGCCAGTAGTATGACTAGCGGGAGGGGATCCTACGAGCAGTACTTC
TRBV28	.	.	TRBJ1-1	CATLYLGQGLMNTEAFF	TGTGCCACACTATATCTCGGGCAGGGGCTTATGAACACTGAAGCTTTCTTT
TRBV7-2	once	.	TRBJ1-1	CASSLVLYTEAFF	TGTGCCAGCAGCTTAGTCCTGTACACTGAAGCTTTCTTT
TRBV20-1	.	TRBD1	TRBJ1-5	CSAEGTGGGPQHF	TGCAGTGCTGAAGGGACAGGGGGGGGCCCCCAGCATTTT
TRBV7-2	.	.	TRBJ1-5	CASSLGPTGPQHF	TGTGCCAGCAGCTTAGGGCCGACGGGGCCCCAGCATTTT
TRBV6-1	.	.	TRBJ1-5	CASSEGPGAGQPQHF	TGTGCCAGCAGTGAGGGGCCAGGGGCGGGACAGCCCCAGCATTTT
TRBV6-1	.	TRBD2	TRBJ2-5	CASRRLAGTQETQYF	TGTGCCAGCCGTCGACTAGCGGGGACACAAGAGACCCAGTACTTC
TRBV7-9	.	TRBD1	TRBJ2-7	CASSSLQGAPGEQYF	TGTGCCAGCAGCTCCCTACAGGGGGCGCCGGGCGAGCAGTACTTC
TRBV6-1	few	TRBD2	TRBJ2-5	CASSEALTSPQETQYF	TGTGCCAGCAGTGAAGCGCTGACTAGCCCCCAAGAGACCCAGTACTTC
TRBV6-1	.	.	TRBJ2-7	CASSEAQLLPEQYF	TGTGCCAGCAGTGAGGCACAACTACTCCCGGAGCAGTACTTC
TRBV6-5	once	TRBD1	TRBJ1-5	CASSYSGTGNQPQHF	TGTGCCAGCAGTTACTCGGGGACAGGGAATCAGCCCCAGCATTTT
TRBV7-8	.	TRBD1	TRBJ1-1	CASSLGGQSEAFF	TGTGCCAGCAGCTTAGGGGGACAGAGTGAAGCTTTCTTT
TRBV7-2	once	.	TRBJ1-5	CASSARVLGNQPQHF	TGTGCCAGCAGCGCCAGGGTTCTTGGCAATCAGCCCCAGCATTTT
TRBV7-2	.	.	TRBJ1-1	CASSLGSARTDF	TGTGCCAGCAGCTTAGGGTCCGCACGGACAGATTTT
TRBV7-6	.	.	TRBJ1-1	CASSPRVGTEAFF	TGTGCCAGCAGCCCACGGGTGGGCACTGAAGCTTTCTTT